Each of the 3 T cell receptor beta chains below was sequenced from the same sample in a study of T cell changes during pregnancy in multiple sclerosis. The method was immunoSEQ multiplex PCR; TCRdb's version includes in-frame clones alone and lacks a portion of them. Altogether under 40,000 clones are present, 80% to 95% being singletons, with the ten largest covering under 0.4%. The source was CD4+ T cells from peripheral blood mononuclear cells, collected in the third trimester of pregnancy. The receptors here all came from a female donor in good health, enrolled as a control in a pregnancy study.

The J gene is TRBJ1-3, the V gene TRBV6-1, with a weak D call TRBD1 (5 bases). The germline CDR1 and CDR2 sequences are MNHNS and SASEGT. Trimming took off 4 bases at V and 2 bases at J, with 15 bases between the two ends. This CDR3 has 16 amino acids. This CDR3 is CASSGKGPPPGNTIYF. CDR3 nucleotide sequence: TGTGCCAGCAGTGGAAAGGGGCCCCCCCCTGGAAACACCATATATTTT.

The chain has TRBV2 and TRBJ2-5; 7 nucleotides match TRBD2. Germline loops: CDR1 SNHLY, CDR2 FYNNEI. The ends lost 8 bases at V and 11 bases at J; junction bases unmatched: 8. This CDR3 region has 11 residues. This chain's CDR3 is CASARAGEQYF. The CDR3 DNA reads TGTGCCAGCGCCAGGGCGGGGGAGCAGTACTTC.

The rearrangement uses TRBV7-2 and TRBJ2-7; 7 bases fit TRBD2. Germline lookup yields CDR1 SGHTA and CDR2 FQGNSA. CDR3 length: 15 residues. V shed 5 bases and J 1 base; nucleotides not matched to a gene: 8. In DNA form, the CDR3 reads TGTGCCAGCAGCCCTCCTGGACTAGTATCCTACGAGCAGTACTTC. It codes for CASSPPGLVSYEQYF.